The 4 T cell receptor beta chains below come from one sample, sequenced in a study of blood T cells in healthy people across ages. A sample-barcoded 5' primer and a J-beta primer mix were used in a second PCR of roughly 6 to 11 cycles. In TCRdb, the 5' RACE reads were re-called with MiXCR into one record per CDR3 protein. The sample includes around 1.5 million distinct CDR3 sequences, roughly 40% seen only once; the top ten take under 8%. The sample taken for sequencing was blood. The receptors come from a woman under 30 in good health.

As concerns this clonotype: At one of its ends the junction is not consistent with the germline gene, which may arise from a read error. The chain links TRBV5-1 to TRBJ2-5, with D tentatively TRBD1 (6 bases). CDR3 size: 15 residues. Germline CDR1 reads SGHRS; CDR2 reads YFSETQ. CDR3 DNA sequence: TGCACCAGCAGCGCCTCCCTGGGGGCCCAAGAGACCCAGTACTTC. Its protein product is CTSSASLGAQETQYF. Filled out from reference TRBV5-1 and TRBJ2-5, the complete variable domain reads KAGVTQTPRYLIKTRGQQVTLSCSPISGHRSVSWYQQTPGQGLQFLFEYFSETQRNKGNFPGRFSGRQFSNSRSEMNVSTLELGDSALYLCTSSASLGAQETQYFGPGTRLLVL.

This chain joins TRBV7-2 and TRBJ2-2; D is tentatively TRBD1 or TRBD2 (5 bases each). V lost 5 bases to trimming and J lost 7 bases, with 20 bases between them. Germline V gene lookup returns CDR1 SGHTA and CDR2 FQGNSA. The CDR3 spans 16 residues. Here the CDR3 DNA reads TGTGCCAGCAGCCAACACCGGGGCCGGTGGGGCGGGGAGCTGTTTTTT. This encodes CASSQHRGRWGGELFF.

The rearrangement uses TRBV7-3 and TRBJ1-1; possible D gene TRBD1, 5 bases. The CDR3 totals 13 residues. V lost 3 bases and J lost 6, with 11 bases in between. Germline loops: CDR1 SGHTA, CDR2 FQGTGA. The CDR3 DNA reads as TGTGCCAGCAGCTTGGACATGGGTGCTGAAGCTTTCTTT. It codes for CASSLDMGAEAFF.

This clonotype has a single count. V usage is TRBV5-1 and J usage is TRBJ2-1; TRBD1 matches 9 bases. Unmatched junction bases numbered 10, after V lost 2 bases and J lost 10 bases. The germline V gene has CDR1 SGHRS and CDR2 YFSETQ. This CDR3 region has 15 residues. The CDR3 sequence is CASSFGGQGSGEQFF. The CDR3 bases are TGCGCCAGCAGCTTCGGAGGACAGGGGAGTGGCGAGCAGTTCTTC.